These 11 T cell receptor beta chains were sequenced from one sample in a study of blood T cell repertoires in COVID-19. Using immunoSEQ multiplex PCR, the repertoire was profiled, and TCRdb retains in-frame clones only, with some absent. Counted here are about 310,000 clones, roughly 84% occurring once; the ten biggest clones make up 1%. The sample was peripheral blood. These receptors all come from a man aged 50-59 years with active or convalescent COVID-19.

The chain uses TRBV3-1 (or the pseudogene TRBV3-2) and TRBJ2-3; D gene ambiguous. In germline, CDR1 is LGHDT, CDR2 YNNKEL (reference sequence). The CDR3 contains 18 residues. Trimming shortened V by 0 bases and J by 2 bases, and 18 bases separated the two germline ends. The CDR3 DNA reads as TGTGCCAGCAGCCAAGATCGGCTAGATGGCGGAAACACAGATACGCAGTATTTT. This gives the protein CASSQDRLDGGNTDTQYF.

The V gene is TRBV6-5, the J gene TRBJ2-2; 7 nucleotides agree with TRBD2. The length of the CDR3 is 13 residues. In germline, CDR1 is MNHEY, CDR2 SVGAGI. V dropped 6 bases and J dropped 5; count of bases not matched to a gene: 3. CDR3 region: CASRGLVTGELFF. The CDR3 coding sequence is TGTGCCAGCAGAGGACTAGTGACCGGGGAGCTGTTTTTT.

The V gene is TRBV9, the J gene TRBJ2-1; TRBD2 aligns across 9 bases. CDR1 SGDLS and CDR2 YYNGEE come from the germline V gene. The CDR3 has 16 amino acids. After removal of 0 bases from V and 9 bases from J, the junction contained 10 bases not matched to a gene. The CDR3 nucleotides read TGTGCCAGCAGCGTAGGCCCAGCGGGAGGCGGGGGTGAGCAGTTCTTC. The encoded protein is CASSVGPAGGGGEQFF.

The gene calls are TRBV4-2 and TRBJ1-2; 7 positions match TRBD1. Trimming removed 1 base from V and 4 bases from J; junction bases left unmatched: 3. The germline V gene encodes CDR1 LGHNA and CDR2 YNFKEQ. This CDR3 is 14 amino acids long. CDR3 coding DNA: TGTGCCAGCAGCCAAGGGACAGGAATCTATGGCTACACCTTC. Protein: CASSQGTGIYGYTF.

The chain is built from TRBV19 and TRBJ1-2; 9 bases are shared with TRBD1. Germline loops: CDR1 LNHDA, CDR2 SQIVND (reference sequence). The junction had 4 bases not matched to a gene; V was cut back by 3 bases and J by 8 bases. The CDR3 spans 13 residues. DNA for the CDR3: TGTGCCAGTAGTATCGGGACAGGGCGCGGCTACACCTTC. It is translated as CASSIGTGRGYTF.

Only a few counts were recorded for this clone. The chain carries TRBV11-2 and TRBJ1-3; tentatively, D is TRBD1 (6 bases). Germline-derived CDR1 and CDR2 are SGHAT and FQNNGV. This CDR3 is 15 amino acids long. V shed 2 bases and J shed 3 bases, with 11 bases lying between them. CDR3: CASSLPGAGGNTIYF. In DNA form, the CDR3 reads TGTGCCAGCAGCTTACCAGGGGCAGGTGGAAACACCATATATTTT.

This chain connects TRBV18 to TRBJ1-3, with TRBD1 matching 7 bases. CDR3 length equals 15 residues. V shed 6 bases and J 0 bases; nucleotides not matched to a gene: 5. Germline CDR1 and CDR2: KGHSH and LQKENI. This chain's CDR3 is CASSLDRASGNTIYF. CDR3 nucleotide sequence: TGTGCCAGCTCTCTCGACAGGGCCTCTGGAAACACCATATATTTT.

This chain connects TRBV28 to TRBJ2-2; TRBD2 is a possible D gene (5 bases). CDR3 length: 17 amino acids. V lost 5 bases and J lost 0, with 16 bases in between. The germline V gene encodes CDR1 MDHEN and CDR2 SYDVKM. In nucleotides, the CDR3 is TGTGCCAGCAGTGCCCCCGGCGGGTTCGCGAACACCGGGGAGCTGTTTTTT. Protein: CASSAPGGFANTGELFF.

This rearrangement joins TRBV3-1 (or the pseudogene TRBV3-2) to TRBJ2-2; possible D gene TRBD1, 5 bases. The germline gives CDR1 LGHDT, CDR2 YNNKEL (reference sequence). The V and J ends lost 1 base and 6 bases respectively, with 12 bases between them. This CDR3 spans 15 amino acids. The CDR3 spells CASSQVQGMSGELFF. The CDR3, as DNA: TGTGCCAGCAGCCAAGTCCAGGGTATGTCCGGGGAGCTGTTTTTT.

V is TRBV27 and J is TRBJ1-4; tentatively, D is TRBD1 (6 bases). V was cut by 3 bases and J by 4 bases, with 18 bases left in between. The germline V gene has CDR1 MNHEY and CDR2 SMNVEV (reference sequence). The CDR3 is made up of 17 amino acids. The CDR3 loop reads CASSFPPGQSFNEKLFF. The CDR3, as DNA: TGTGCCAGCAGTTTTCCCCCCGGACAGTCCTTTAATGAAAAACTGTTTTTT.

The chain joins TRBV5-1 to TRBJ2-5; the D gene is possibly TRBD1 (7 bases). Looked up from germline, CDR1 is SGHRS and CDR2 is YFSETQ. The CDR3 runs 15 residues. Trimming took off 0 bases at V and 2 bases at J, with 11 bases between the two ends. The DNA for the CDR3 is TGCGCCAGCAGCTTGGGCGGGACAGAACAAGAGACCCAGTACTTC. Translated, it gives CASSLGGTEQETQYF.